This T cell receptor (beta chain) appears in the sequencing data of a study of T cell repertoires in cytomegalovirus infection. The wider study: Indications came from public TCR beta signatures; they pointed to CMV infection and to a matching HLA type. General study results and limits: There were carriers of CMV plus the relevant HLA, and cumulative public TCR beta family frequency identified them. Dominant in the ex vivo response were TCR beta clonotypes restricted by HLA-C and specific for CMV.

V lost 2 bases and J lost 1; bases outside the gene matches: 9. The CDR3 is 18 amino acids. TCRdb re-called the reads through MiXCR, storing one row per CDR3 protein. This sample carries around 430,000 distinct CDR3 sequences, approximately 42% of them seen once, and the ten largest clones take about 41%. Concerning this clonotype: What it binds is unknown.

Specimen: cultured PBMCs, collected from culture after CMV antigen stimulation. The TCR sequence derives from a human donor in good health (CMV status not recorded). Some clones in this sample may be carry-over from other donors' samples. The rearrangement uses TRBV12-3 or TRBV12-4 and TRBJ2-3; 10 nucleotides line up with TRBD2. CDR3 residues: CASSLRRRGLAGTDTQYF. The CDR3 region has the DNA TGTGCCAGCAGTTTACGGCGCCGAGGACTAGCGGGCACAGATACGCAGTATTTT.